This TCR beta chain was identified in a study of T cell responses to AZD1222 COVID-19 vaccine. Regarding the study as a whole: At baseline, seropositivity was found in only a handful of AZD1222 recipients. CD4 TCRs covered the whole spike, strongest at regions 160-218 and 743-854. Most donors were white British and more were female, and clonal diversity was possibly underestimated. Spike-specific TCR breadth and depth grew following two AZD1222 doses.

Only in-frame clones appear in the TCRdb table, and some are missing; sequencing was by immunoSEQ multiplex PCR. Of 140,000 to 150,000 clones in the sample, about 87% were seen once. About this clone: What it binds is unknown.

Here the sequenced sample was peripheral blood, taken on day 0 of AZD1222 vaccination. The source is an adult in good health.

CDR3 residues: CSASRSGTNEQFF. DNA for the CDR3: TGCAGTGCTAGTCGATCAGGAACGAATGAGCAGTTCTTC. J is TRBJ2-1 and V is TRBV20-1; D is uncertain. V was shortened by 3 bases and J by 7 bases, with 13 bases between the two germline ends. The CDR3 runs to 13 residues. The germline gives CDR1 DFQATT, CDR2 SNEGSKA (reference sequence).